The source of this TCR beta chain is a study of vaccination and CD4 T cells after COVID-19. The Oncomine TCR Beta short-read assay sequenced DNA from cultured CD4+ T cells. In TCRdb, the PCR reads were re-called with MiXCR into one record per CDR3 protein. The sample gives more than 15,000 distinct CDR3 sequences, 40% to 50% of which show up once; 26% is in the top ten. Looked up from germline, CDR1 is SEHNR and CDR2 is FQNEAQ (reference sequence). V lost 4 bases to trimming and J lost 3 bases; unmatched junction nucleotides: 4. This CDR3 contains 16 residues. Points on this clonotype: The antigen remains undetermined.

Overall study results and limits: Median SARS-CoV-2-reactive clonotype numbers went from 21 to 38; this increase was not significant.

Treatment denoted: roughly 10-day PBMC culture with coronavirus spike peptide pools or control peptides (ViraFEST assay). ViraFEST relied on peptide pools to expand antigen-specific T cells; the TCRs were sequenced afterward. This chain connects TRBV7-9 to TRBJ2-2; 11 bases align to TRBD1. The sequencing used CD4+ T cells from blood, cultured in vitro, collected before SARS-CoV-2 vaccination. The source of this sequence is a human donor who had recovered from COVID-19. CDR3 coding DNA: TGTGCCAGCAGCTCGGACAGGGGGCTATACACCGGGGAGCTGTTTTTT. Translating gives CASSSDRGLYTGELFF.